The present T cell receptor (beta chain) was sequenced within a study of PD-1 blockade in classical Hodgkin lymphoma. CDR1 is LNHNV, CDR2 YYDKDF, per germline (reference sequence). The CDR3 spans 13 residues. Trimming removed 7 bases at V and 6 bases at J, with 15 bases between. Brentuximab vedotin exposure varied among the patients, all of whom had relapsed after autologous stem cell transplantation. The method was immunoSEQ multiplex PCR; TCRdb's version includes in-frame clones alone and lacks a portion of them. The table lists 40,000 to 55,000 clones, roughly 86% of them singletons. The origin of this receptor is a human donor with classical Hodgkin lymphoma. The source material was peripheral blood mononuclear cells (PBMCs), sampled at baseline. This rearrangement joins TRBV15 to TRBJ1-2; D ambiguous. For the CDR3, the DNA is TGTGCCACCATTAGTAAGGAGAAGAATGGCTACACCTTC. This encodes CATISKEKNGYTF.